A single sample gave rise to the 19 T cell receptor beta chains below, sequenced in a study of long-term antiretroviral therapy in people with HIV (dated by TCRdb to the early 2020s). The immunoSEQ hsTCRB v3.0 assay was used at survey level resolution for TRB variable region sequencing. TCRdb mirrors the immuneACCESS table, restricted to in-frame sequences. Some clones are absent from its copies; in checked studies, under half trace to an unresolved V gene, and the reason for the others is unknown. This sample gives tens of thousands of clones in total; over 80% of them show up just once. The ten largest clones take up 9% to 15% of the sample. This specimen was unsorted PBMCs, taken 1.6 years after starting antiretroviral therapy. Receptor source: a man in his forties or fifties with HIV.

This chain uses TRBV7-3 with TRBJ1-2; possible D gene TRBD1, 6 bases. V was trimmed by 8 bases and J by 8 bases, leaving 15 bases between them. CDR1 is SGHTA and CDR2 is FQGTGA in the germline V gene. The CDR3 runs to 12 residues. The DNA for the CDR3 is TGTGCCAGCTCCCCCGGGGGCGGGGGCTACACCTTC. Its protein product is CASSPGGGGYTF.

The CDR3 loop reads CASSLSDSHTGELFF. The DNA for the CDR3 is TGCGCCAGCAGCTTATCCGACAGTCACACCGGGGAGCTGTTTTTT. The chain employs TRBV5-1 and TRBJ2-2, with TRBD1 as a possible D gene (5 bases). CDR3 length: 15 residues. Trimming removed 2 bases from V and 3 bases from J, with 11 bases in between. Germline loops: CDR1 SGHRS, CDR2 YFSETQ.

The V call is TRBV5-5, the J call TRBJ1-5, with a weak D call TRBD1 (6 bases). V was trimmed by 0 bases and J by 3 bases, leaving 7 bases between them. The CDR3 extends over 14 amino acids. Germline CDR1 and CDR2: SGHKS and YYEKEE (reference sequence). The CDR3 sequence: CASSLEGDNQPQHF. DNA of the CDR3: TGTGCCAGCAGCTTGGAGGGGGACAATCAGCCCCAGCATTTT. Combining the CDR3 with reference TRBV5-5 and TRBJ1-5 gives the whole variable domain DAGVTQSPTHLIKTRGQQVTLRCSPISGHKSVSWYQQVLGQGPQFIFQYYEKEERGRGNFPDRFSARQFPNYSSELNVNALLLGDSALYLCASSLEGDNQPQHFGDGTRLSIL.

The chain has TRBV18 and TRBJ1-1; tentative D call: TRBD1 (6 bases). The germline V and J ends were trimmed by 6 bases and 0 bases, with 8 bases remaining between them. The CDR3 consists of 13 residues. The germline gives CDR1 KGHSH, CDR2 LQKENI. The CDR3 nucleotides read TGTGCCAGCTCCCAGGGGATGAACACTGAAGCTTTCTTT. It yields the protein CASSQGMNTEAFF.

This chain links TRBV12-5 with TRBJ2-5; D is perhaps TRBD1 (6 bases). The V and J ends lost 6 bases and 1 base respectively, with 9 bases between them. The CDR3 extends over 13 amino acids. CDR1 and CDR2 from the germline V gene are LGHNT and FRNRAP. In DNA form, the CDR3 reads TGTGCTAGTGGGGACAGCGTCCAAGAGACCCAGTACTTC. It encodes CASGDSVQETQYF.

The J gene is TRBJ1-4, the V gene TRBV2; TRBD1 matches 7 bases. Germline loops: CDR1 SNHLY, CDR2 FYNNEI. After removal of 7 bases from V and 0 bases from J, the junction contained 5 bases not matched to a gene. This CDR3 is built from 15 residues. The CDR3 nucleotides read TGTGCCAGCACCCGACAGGGCGCAACTAATGAAAAACTGTTTTTT. Its translation is CASTRQGATNEKLFF.

This chain uses TRBV10-1 with TRBJ1-6; tentatively, D is TRBD1 (5 bases). Germline V gene sequence: CDR1 WNHNN, CDR2 SYGVQD (reference sequence). CDR3 length equals 15 residues. The germline V and J ends were trimmed by 6 bases and 6 bases, with 15 bases remaining between them. The CDR3: CASSEGTGVNSPLHF. The CDR3 DNA follows: TGCGCCAGCAGCGAAGGGACGGGGGTTAATTCACCCCTCCACTTT.

The gene calls are TRBV27 and TRBJ2-2, with D possibly TRBD2 on 5 matching bases. CDR1 and CDR2 (germline): MNHEY, SMNVEV (reference sequence). The CDR3 runs to 16 residues. V was pared by 1 base and J by 4 bases, with 13 bases between. The CDR3 region has the DNA TGTGCCAGCAGTTTATATTCGGGGTCACCCACCGGGGAGCTGTTTTTT. Protein sequence: CASSLYSGSPTGELFF.

The chain employs TRBV27 and TRBJ2-1; unclear D gene. Germline V gene sequence: CDR1 MNHEY, CDR2 SMNVEV (reference sequence). Trimming took 2 bases from V and 6 from J, leaving 8 bases between them. The CDR3 is 13 amino acids. CDR3 loop: CASSLKVGNEQFF. DNA of the CDR3: TGTGCCAGCAGTTTAAAGGTGGGCAATGAGCAGTTCTTC.

V is TRBV4-2 and J is TRBJ1-1, with D hard to call. From germline, CDR1 is LGHNA and CDR2 YNFKEQ. The CDR3 totals 15 residues. V was clipped by 1 base and J by 5 bases, with 14 bases between them. CDR3 coding DNA: TGTGCCAGCAGCCAAGCTTTCGCCGGGCATACTGAAGCTTTCTTT. It is translated as CASSQAFAGHTEAFF.

The chain carries TRBV11-3 and TRBJ2-2; 7 positions match TRBD2. From germline, CDR1 is SGHNT and CDR2 YENEEA. This CDR3 is 15 amino acids long. Trimming cost V 5 bases and J 2 bases; bases outside gene matches: 5. CDR3: CASSTGLRNTGELFF. The CDR3 nucleotides are TGTGCCAGCAGCACGGGACTACGTAACACCGGGGAGCTGTTTTTT.

The V and J genes are TRBV7-3 and TRBJ2-6, with D uncertain. V was cut by 3 bases and J by 0 bases, with 12 bases left in between. CDR1 is SGHTA and CDR2 is FQGTGA in the germline V gene. This CDR3 is built from 17 residues. The CDR3 is CASSFHLKTSGANVLTF. The CDR3 nucleotides read TGTGCCAGCAGCTTCCACTTAAAGACCTCTGGGGCCAACGTCCTGACTTTC.

The chain has TRBV2 and TRBJ1-2; 7 bases are shared with TRBD1. This CDR3 is built from 13 residues. Germline-derived CDR1 and CDR2 are SNHLY and FYNNEI. The trim removed 9 bases at V and 0 bases at J, leaving 4 bases unmatched. This chain's CDR3 is CARRDRANYGYTF. The CDR3 region has the DNA TGTGCCAGACGGGACAGAGCTAACTATGGCTACACCTTC.

The chain couples TRBV2 to TRBJ2-2, with D perhaps matching TRBD2 (6 bases). This CDR3 is 15 amino acids long. Germline loops: CDR1 SNHLY, CDR2 FYNNEI. The ends were cut back, 2 bases at V and 2 bases at J, with 9 bases in the middle. The CDR3 DNA reads TGTGCCAGCAGTGAAACGGGGGTAAACACCGGGGAGCTGTTTTTT. Its translation is CASSETGVNTGELFF.

This clone appeared a single time. The genes are TRBV27 and TRBJ2-7; D might be TRBD1 or TRBD2, each matching 6 bases. From germline, CDR1 is MNHEY and CDR2 SMNVEV (reference sequence). There are 15 residues in the CDR3. Trimming shortened V by 6 bases and J by 6 bases, and 21 bases separated the two germline ends. This chain's CDR3 is CASSRGLGLISEQYF. DNA of the CDR3: TGTGCCAGCAGCCGGGGGCTAGGCCTTATTAGCGAGCAGTACTTC.

The chain has TRBV2 and TRBJ2-3, with TRBD2 identical over 8 bases. After removal of 1 base from V and 0 bases from J, the junction contained 6 bases not matched to a gene. This CDR3 is built from 17 residues. Germline V CDR1 and CDR2: SNHLY, FYNNEI. Written as DNA, the CDR3 is TGTGCCAGCAGTGAAGACCGGGAGGGTCCTAGCACAGATACGCAGTATTTT. This encodes CASSEDREGPSTDTQYF.

This chain joins TRBV6-1 and TRBJ1-1; D is unclear. The CDR3 spans 17 residues. Looked up from germline, CDR1 is MNHNS and CDR2 is SASEGT. V was cut by 0 bases and J by 3 bases, with 17 bases left in between. The CDR3 spells CASSEAIEQLVYTEAFF. The CDR3, as DNA: TGTGCCAGCAGTGAAGCAATAGAACAGTTAGTATACACTGAAGCTTTCTTT.

This clone showed up just a few times. CDR3 in DNA: TGTGCCAGTAGTATAACTCCGGTTCCCAATCAGCCCCAGCATTTT. Its protein product is CASSITPVPNQPQHF. The chain carries TRBV19 and TRBJ1-5, with unresolved D. The CDR3 runs to 15 residues. Trimming removed 2 bases at V and 3 bases at J, with 11 bases between. Germline V gene sequence: CDR1 LNHDA, CDR2 SQIVND (reference sequence).

The V call is TRBV7-3, the J call TRBJ2-1, with D unclear. CDR1 and CDR2 (germline): SGHTA, FQGTGA. This CDR3 is 15 amino acids long. Trimming stripped 2 bases from V and 1 base from J, with 9 bases between. For the CDR3, the DNA is TGTGCCAGCAGCTTAGGACGGTTATCCTACAATGAGCAGTTCTTC. It yields the protein CASSLGRLSYNEQFF.